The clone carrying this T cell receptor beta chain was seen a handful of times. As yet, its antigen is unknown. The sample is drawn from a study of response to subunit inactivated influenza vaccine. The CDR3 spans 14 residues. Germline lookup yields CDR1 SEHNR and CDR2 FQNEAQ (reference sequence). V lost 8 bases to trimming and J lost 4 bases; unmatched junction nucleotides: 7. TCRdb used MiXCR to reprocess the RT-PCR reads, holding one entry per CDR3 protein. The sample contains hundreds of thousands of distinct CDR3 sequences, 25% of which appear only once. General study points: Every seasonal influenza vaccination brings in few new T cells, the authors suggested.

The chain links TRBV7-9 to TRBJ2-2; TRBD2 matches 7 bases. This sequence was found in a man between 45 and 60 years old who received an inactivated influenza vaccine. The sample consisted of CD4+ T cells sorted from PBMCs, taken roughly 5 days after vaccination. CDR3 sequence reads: CASASSGGTGELFF. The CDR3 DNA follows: TGTGCCAGCGCTTCTAGCGGAGGCACCGGGGAGCTGTTTTTT.